This T cell receptor (beta chain) came from a study of blood T cells in healthy people across ages. This CDR3 has 14 amino acids. Germline V gene data show CDR1 as LNHNV and CDR2 as YYDKDF (reference sequence). Trimming took 3 bases from V and 2 from J, leaving 10 bases between them. This clonotype was counted ten times or more. Its antigen is undetermined. The study's findings and limits: Underestimates were what the diversity estimates from one million T cells were considered to be. Strong correlation was found linking TCR beta diversity to naive T cell percentage. Nothing was known about donor CMV status, and this possibly confounded expanded clonotype changes.

Donors ranged from about 6 to 95 years old and were healthy Caucasians in Russia. Sample-barcoded 5' priming and a J-beta primer mix drove a second PCR of roughly 6 to 12 cycles. One entry per CDR3 protein, called by TCRdb with MiXCR from the 5' RACE reads. In the table there are hundreds of thousands of distinct CDR3 sequences, 49% of which are singletons. Sequencing was carried out using blood. The source of this sequence is a woman aged 60-75 years in good health. The chain couples TRBV15 to TRBJ2-5; D is possibly TRBD1 or TRBD2 (6 bases each). CDR3 in DNA: TGTGCCACCAGCAGGAGGAGGGGGCAAGAGACCCAGTACTTC. Its translation: CATSRRRGQETQYF. The full variable domain, completed using reference TRBV15 and TRBJ2-5, is DAMVIQNPRYQVTQFGKPVTLSCSQTLNHNVMYWYQQKSSQAPKLLFHYYDKDFNNEADTPDNFQSRRPNTSFCFLDIRSPGLGDTAMYLCATSRRRGQETQYFGPGTRLLVL.